This entry describes one TCR beta chain. The antigen is not known. The protocol was immunoSEQ multiplex PCR, while the TCRdb copy is restricted to in-frame clones and leaves out a portion. The sample contains tens of thousands of clones, less than 95% of which appear only once. The sample belongs to a study of T cell responses to AZD1222 COVID-19 vaccine. Germline V gene lookup returns CDR1 SGHTA and CDR2 FQGNSA. Deletions cut 4 bases from V and 1 base from J, with 14 bases between. The CDR3 is 15 amino acids. Notes on the study in general: Seropositive status at baseline applied to only a handful of AZD1222 recipients. With dominance at 160-218 and 743-854, vaccine-associated CD4 TCRs spanned spike. Rises in breadth and depth of Spike-specific TCRs came after two AZD1222 doses.

The chain uses TRBV7-2 and TRBJ2-7, with D maybe TRBD1 (6 bases). The sequences come from peripheral blood, collected 28 days after the second AZD1222 dose. The receptor was derived from an adult who received the AZD1222 COVID-19 vaccine. CDR3 in DNA: TGTGCCAGCAGCTCCACAGGGCAAGCTTCCTACGAGCAGTACTTC. Encoded protein: CASSSTGQASYEQYF.